The 18 T cell receptor beta chains presented below share a single source sample, sequenced in a study of cytomegalovirus exposure and HLA in healthy donors. Libraries were prepared by immunoSEQ multiplex PCR; TCRdb keeps only in-frame clonotypes and omits some of them. The profile shows about 160,000 clones, under 90% of them singletons. Sequencing was done on a sample of PBMCs. The receptors come from a woman under 30 in good health and CMV-seropositive.

This chain links TRBV27 with TRBJ2-3; the match to TRBD1 covers 8 bases. The CDR3 has 14 residues. J gave up 4 bases and V 3 bases, and 3 bases lay outside the gene matches. Per germline, CDR1 MNHEY and CDR2 SMNVEV (reference sequence). CDR3 loop: CASSFQGAADTQYF. CDR3 coding DNA: TGTGCCAGCAGTTTTCAGGGGGCGGCAGATACGCAGTATTTT.

This sequence joins TRBV9 and TRBJ2-1; D is perhaps TRBD1 (5 bases). Per the germline V gene, CDR1 is SGDLS and CDR2 is YYNGEE. The V end was cut by 3 bases, the J end by 9 bases, with 16 bases between. This CDR3 has 14 residues. The CDR3 here is CASSEMTDRFEQFF. In DNA form, the CDR3 reads TGTGCCAGCAGCGAAATGACAGATCGATTTGAGCAGTTCTTC.

Of note for this clone: A junction end diverges from the germline sequence, so it may reflect a read error. The chain has TRBV19 and TRBJ2-7, with 8 bases that match TRBD1. This CDR3 is 15 amino acids long. In germline, CDR1 is LNHDA, CDR2 SQIVND (reference sequence). The CDR3 bases are TGTGCCAGTAGCATAGGACAGGGTAACCTCTACGAGCAGTACTTC. This codes for CASSIGQGNLYEQYF.

The chain links TRBV6-1 to TRBJ2-1, with 7 bases matching TRBD1. CDR3 length: 15 residues. Germline-derived CDR1 and CDR2 are MNHNS and SASEGT. After removal of 6 bases from V and 5 bases from J, the junction contained 10 bases not matched to a gene. The CDR3 spells CASSLTGSLNNEQFF. CDR3 nucleotides: TGTGCCAGCAGCTTGACAGGGTCCCTCAACAATGAGCAGTTCTTC.

J is TRBJ1-5 and V is TRBV7-8; 7 bases are shared with TRBD1. Unmatched junction bases numbered 2, after V lost 3 bases and J lost 0 bases. The CDR3 loop spans 15 amino acids. Germline CDR1 and CDR2: SGHVS and FQNEAQ. The CDR3 spells CASSFGQVSNQPQHF. In nucleotides, the CDR3 is TGTGCCAGCAGCTTCGGACAGGTTAGCAATCAGCCCCAGCATTTT.

The chain joins TRBV7-2 to TRBJ1-1; D gene unclear. CDR3 size: 16 residues. V shed 1 base and J shed 0 bases, with 12 bases lying between them. Germline-derived CDR1 and CDR2 are SGHTA and FQGNSA. CDR3 sequence reads: CASSLVLTELNTEAFF. The CDR3 DNA follows: TGTGCCAGCAGCTTAGTGCTTACAGAACTGAACACTGAAGCTTTCTTT.

The V call is TRBV4-1, the J call TRBJ2-7; D gene unclear. Germline V gene sequence: CDR1 MGHRA, CDR2 YSYEKL. V was shortened by 0 bases and J by 4 bases, with 16 bases between the two germline ends. The CDR3 has 16 residues. CDR3: CASSQDLTSRPYEQYF. CDR3 in DNA: TGCGCCAGCAGCCAAGATCTCACTTCACGTCCTTACGAGCAGTACTTC.

The chain joins TRBV27 to TRBJ2-2; 8 bases align to TRBD2. Looked up from germline, CDR1 is MNHEY and CDR2 is SMNVEV (reference sequence). Trimming cost V 3 bases and J 8 bases; bases outside gene matches: 8. CDR3 length: 15 residues. CDR3 sequence (DNA): TGTGCCAGCAGTTTTGATAGCGGGACACATGGGGAGCTGTTTTTT. Its protein product is CASSFDSGTHGELFF.

The chain carries TRBV30 and TRBJ1-1; unclear D gene. Germline assignment: CDR1 GTSNPN and CDR2 SVGIG (reference sequence). Trimming cost V 3 bases and J 10 bases, with 15 bases left between them. The CDR3 has 12 residues. The CDR3 is CAWSPLSNGAFF. The CDR3 DNA reads as TGTGCCTGGAGCCCCCTGTCTAATGGAGCTTTCTTT.

The J gene is TRBJ2-7, the V gene TRBV11-2; D uncertain. CDR1 and CDR2 (germline): SGHAT, FQNNGV. V lost 4 bases and J 3 bases, leaving 16 bases between the germline ends. The CDR3 totals 15 residues. The CDR3 DNA sequence: TGTGCCAGCAGCTCCCCGCTAGAAGCCTTCTACGAGCAGTACTTC. It specifies CASSSPLEAFYEQYF. The full variable domain, with the rest looked up from reference TRBV11-2 and TRBJ2-7, is EAGVAQSPRYKIIEKRQSVAFWCNPISGHATLYWYQQILGQGPKLLIQFQNNGVVDDSQLPKDRFSAERLKGVDSTLKIQPAKLEDSAVYLCASSSPLEAFYEQYFGPGTRLTVT.

The CDR3, as DNA: TGCAGTGCTAGTCGAGGAGGACCCCAGCATTTT. Translating gives CSASRGGPQHF. V is TRBV20-1 and J is TRBJ1-5; D unresolved. The CDR3 sequence is 11 residues long. The germline gives CDR1 DFQATT, CDR2 SNEGSKA (reference sequence). V lost 3 bases to trimming and J lost 10 bases, with 10 bases between them.

This rearrangement joins TRBV19 to TRBJ2-7; no definite D call. V lost 4 bases and J lost 0, with 13 bases in between. The CDR3 spans 15 residues. Germline V gene data show CDR1 as LNHDA and CDR2 as SQIVND (reference sequence). CDR3 sequence reads: CASSTPGGSSYEQYF. In DNA, the CDR3 is TGTGCCAGTAGTACCCCCGGCGGAAGCTCCTACGAGCAGTACTTC.

This clone was counted once. This chain connects TRBV28 to TRBJ2-7, with a tentative D call TRBD1 (6 bases). Trimming took off 6 bases at V and 4 bases at J, with 13 bases between the two ends. The CDR3 length is 13 residues. Looked up from germline, CDR1 is MDHEN and CDR2 is SYDVKM. CDR3 in amino acids: CASSNTGPYEQYF. The CDR3 DNA reads as TGTGCCAGCAGCAACACAGGGCCTTACGAGCAGTACTTC.

CDR3 sequence: CASSQDKPGRDTQYF. CDR3 in DNA: TGTGCCAGCAGCCAAGATAAACCCGGGAGGGATACGCAGTATTTT. The chain uses TRBV14 and TRBJ2-3; TRBD2 matches 7 bases. V dropped 0 bases and J dropped 6; count of bases not matched to a gene: 6. Germline CDR1 SGHDN, CDR2 FVKESK. The CDR3 is 15 amino acids.

This sequence joins TRBV11-3 and TRBJ2-3; 8 bases align to TRBD1. Germline CDR1 SGHNT, CDR2 YENEEA. V was clipped by 4 bases and J by 2 bases; unmatched bases: 8. There are 16 residues in the CDR3. The CDR3 spells CASSWRKQGDTDTQYF. In DNA form, the CDR3 reads TGTGCCAGCAGCTGGCGCAAACAGGGGGACACAGATACGCAGTATTTT.

The chain links TRBV30 to TRBJ2-3; a weak D match, TRBD2 (5 bases). This CDR3 contains 15 residues. Per the germline V gene, CDR1 is GTSNPN and CDR2 is SVGIG (reference sequence). V lost 1 base, J lost 1 base, and 12 bases lay in between. The CDR3 DNA reads as TGTGCCTGGAGTGAGGCGATCGGGGGCACAGATACGCAGTATTTT. Its protein product is CAWSEAIGGTDTQYF.

A single count supports this clone. The chain has TRBV4-1 and TRBJ2-7; TRBD2 agrees at 13 bases. V lost 3 bases and J lost 0; bases outside the gene matches: 5. The germline V gene encodes CDR1 MGHRA and CDR2 YSYEKL. The CDR3 sequence is 17 residues long. The CDR3 coding sequence is TGCGCCAGCAGCCAGGGAACTAGCGGGAGGGCCTCCTACGAGCAGTACTTC. This sequence encodes CASSQGTSGRASYEQYF.

The genes are TRBV10-2 and TRBJ2-1; no reliable D call. With 4 bases removed from V and 1 base from J, the gap between germline ends came to 8 bases. Germline assignment: CDR1 WSHSY and CDR2 SAAADI. CDR3 length: 14 amino acids. CDR3 sequence (DNA): TGCGCCAGCAGTGGGCTCGCTTCCTACAATGAGCAGTTCTTC. Translating it yields CASSGLASYNEQFF.